This note documents a single T cell receptor beta chain sequence. The antigen is not known. Trimming pared 6 bases from V and 4 bases from J, leaving 18 bases between. Germline V gives CDR1 MDHEN, CDR2 SYDVKM. The CDR3 is 16 amino acids. The record originates from a study of T cells in Graves' hyperthyroidism and ophthalmopathy. Investigators excluded patients with uncontrolled infection, other autoimmune disease, pregnancy or lactation. Amplification targeted TCR beta CDR3 regions from RNA transcripts. The TCR CDR3 was amplified in a first-round RT-PCR using the HTBI primer set. In TCRdb, the multiplex PCR reads were re-called with MiXCR into one record per CDR3 protein. The top ten clones hold 17% of a sample with a few hundred thousand distinct CDR3 sequences, 17% of them seen once. General study results and limits: Among clonotypes expanded in thyroid above 0.001, most were also found in blood. A model of 13 V-J pairs discriminated ophthalmopathy from stable hyperthyroidism.

The sequenced sample was blood. The origin of this receptor is a woman aged 18-29 years with Graves' ophthalmopathy. This sequence joins TRBV28 and TRBJ1-4; D may be TRBD1 (6 bases). The CDR3: CASRSHPRTVNEKLFF. The CDR3 coding sequence is TGTGCCAGCAGATCCCATCCTCGGACAGTTAATGAAAAACTGTTTTTT.